The 28 T cell receptor beta chains in this list originate from one sample, sequenced in a study of beta chain features in type 1 diabetes. Findings of the study overall: When Type 1 diabetes patients were examined, their TCRB CDR3s proved moderately but significantly shorter in all four CD4+ subsets.

Reverse transcription of all isolated RNA meant that expressed TCRB transcripts were sequenced. The data were produced by immunoSEQ multiplex PCR, yet TCRdb's version contains in-frame clones alone and is incomplete. In the table there are about 340,000 clones, approximately 13% of which are singletons. No antigen has been identified for these receptors. Sequenced material: naive CD4+ T cells from blood. Every receptor here comes from a woman aged 18-30 years with type 1 diabetes.

This chain connects TRBV30 to TRBJ2-7, with 11 nucleotides matching TRBD1. From germline, CDR1 is GTSNPN and CDR2 SVGIG (reference sequence). The V gene end was trimmed by 2 bases and the J gene end by 1 base; junction bases not matched to a gene: 10. The CDR3 has 17 amino acids. The CDR3 DNA follows: TGTGCCTGGAGTCATTGGAGGGGGGACAGGGGGTCCTACGAGCAGTACTTC. The encoded protein is CAWSHWRGDRGSYEQYF.

This clone appeared a few times. Written as DNA, the CDR3 is TGTGCCAGTAGGGGCGTCGGGGGAAGATACGAGCAGTACTTC. This encodes CASRGVGGRYEQYF. This sequence joins TRBV19 and TRBJ2-7, with D possibly being TRBD2 (6 bases). CDR3 length: 14 amino acids. Trimming stripped 6 bases from V and 4 bases from J, with 16 bases between. Germline CDR1 and CDR2: LNHDA and SQIVND (reference sequence).

The genes are TRBV30 and TRBJ2-2, with unresolved D. The CDR3 consists of 12 residues. Germline CDR1 GTSNPN, CDR2 SVGIG (reference sequence). V was shortened by 2 bases and J by 5 bases, with 6 bases between the two germline ends. The CDR3 sequence: CAWSYRTGELFF. In DNA, the CDR3 is TGTGCCTGGAGTTACCGGACCGGGGAGCTGTTTTTT.

The chain joins TRBV12-5 to TRBJ2-1; 8 bases align to TRBD1. Looked up from germline, CDR1 is LGHNT and CDR2 is FRNRAP. With 1 base clipped from V and 0 bases from J, the junction kept 5 bases outside the gene matches. The CDR3 length is 17 residues. The CDR3 is CASGLGTGWSSYNEQFF. DNA for the CDR3: TGTGCTAGTGGTTTGGGGACAGGGTGGAGCTCCTACAATGAGCAGTTCTTC.

In its sample, this clone was seen a few times. V is TRBV19 and J is TRBJ1-2; D may be TRBD1 (5 bases). Germline V gene sequence: CDR1 LNHDA, CDR2 SQIVND (reference sequence). The CDR3 has 15 residues. V shed 7 bases and J shed 5 bases, with 20 bases lying between them. The CDR3 bases are TGTGCCAGTACTTCCAGGGTTGGGGTGGGGTATGGCTACACCTTC. Amino acid sequence: CASTSRVGVGYGYTF.

The CDR3 protein is CSVVRRGGGQETQYF. The CDR3 DNA follows: TGCAGCGTTGTGAGGAGGGGGGGCGGCCAAGAGACCCAGTACTTC. The genes are TRBV29-1 and TRBJ2-5; D might be TRBD2 (7 bases). CDR1 is SQVTM, CDR2 ANQGSEA, per germline. There are 15 residues in the CDR3. Trimming stripped 4 bases from V and 1 base from J, with 16 bases between. The full variable domain, with the rest looked up from reference TRBV29-1 and TRBJ2-5, is SAVISQKPSRDICQRGTSLTIQCQVDSQVTMMFWYRQQPGQSLTLIATANQGSEATYESGFVIDKFPISRPNLTFSTLTVSNMSPEDSSIYLCSVVRRGGGQETQYFGPGTRLLVL.

The rearrangement links TRBV7-2 to TRBJ2-3; perhaps TRBD1 as D (6 bases). Germline V gene data show CDR1 as SGHTA and CDR2 as FQGNSA. This CDR3 is built from 13 residues. V lost 3 bases and J 5 bases, leaving 9 bases between the germline ends. The CDR3 sequence: CASSFRGIDTQYF. CDR3 in DNA: TGTGCCAGCAGCTTTAGGGGGATAGATACGCAGTATTTT. The full variable domain, completed using reference TRBV7-2 and TRBJ2-3, is GAGVSQSPSNKVTEKGKDVELRCDPISGHTALYWYRQSLGQGLEFLIYFQGNSAPDKSGLPSDRFSAERTGGSVSTLTIQRTQQEDSAVYLCASSFRGIDTQYFGPGTRLTVL.

V usage is TRBV5-1 and J usage is TRBJ1-5; a possible D gene is TRBD1 (5 bases). Germline loops: CDR1 SGHRS, CDR2 YFSETQ. The CDR3 loop spans 11 amino acids. Trimming shortened V by 7 bases and J by 5 bases, and 7 bases separated the two germline ends. The CDR3: CASGGYQPQHF. CDR3 in DNA: TGCGCCAGCGGGGGGTATCAGCCCCAGCATTTT.

This rearrangement joins TRBV28 to TRBJ2-3; 8 positions agree with TRBD2. Germline V gene sequence: CDR1 MDHEN, CDR2 SYDVKM. V lost 2 bases and J lost 6; bases outside the gene matches: 10. This CDR3 contains 16 residues. The CDR3 spells CASSLRLAGLGDTQYF. The CDR3 DNA is TGTGCCAGCAGTTTAAGGCTAGCGGGCCTGGGGGATACGCAGTATTTT.

This chain joins TRBV28 and TRBJ1-3; TRBD1 matches 7 bases. Germline CDR1 reads MDHEN; CDR2 reads SYDVKM. CDR3 length: 11 amino acids. The junction had 8 bases not matched to a gene; V was cut back by 7 bases and J by 14 bases. The CDR3 region is CASTTGTALYF. CDR3 DNA: TGTGCCAGCACCACCGGGACAGCCCTATATTTT.

In its sample, this clone was seen a few times. The CDR3: CASSPFAGSQETQYF. CDR3 nucleotide sequence: TGTGCCAGCTCACCATTTGCGGGCTCCCAAGAGACCCAGTACTTC. V and J are TRBV18 and TRBJ2-5; D is possibly TRBD2 (5 bases). The CDR3 is made up of 15 amino acids. V was pared by 2 bases and J by 1 base, with 11 bases between. The V gene's germline CDR1 is KGHSH and CDR2 LQKENI.

A remark on this clone: At the DNA level, this CDR3 is encoded by other sequences in the same sample as well. The V and J genes are TRBV18 and TRBJ2-1; 10 bases line up with TRBD1. The CDR3 sequence is 15 residues long. Germline CDR1 reads KGHSH; CDR2 reads LQKENI. Trimming removed 3 bases from V and 1 base from J; junction bases left unmatched: 0. This chain's CDR3 is CASSPGQGSYNEQFF. CDR3 bases: TGTGCCAGCTCACCGGGACAGGGGTCCTACAATGAGCAGTTCTTC.

This chain links TRBV19 with TRBJ2-1; 11 nucleotides align to TRBD2. Germline V gene data show CDR1 as LNHDA and CDR2 as SQIVND (reference sequence). This CDR3 spans 16 amino acids. Trimming removed 4 bases from V and 2 bases from J; junction bases left unmatched: 4. The CDR3 nucleotides read TGTGCCAGTAGTACACTAGCGGGAGTCACCTACAATGAGCAGTTCTTC. Amino acid sequence: CASSTLAGVTYNEQFF.

The chain employs TRBV5-6 and TRBJ2-7, with 7 bases aligning to TRBD1. In germline, CDR1 is SGHDT, CDR2 YYEEEE. V trimming: 4 bases; J trimming: 5 bases; junction bases outside the gene matches: 9. The CDR3 covers 14 residues. The CDR3 nucleotides are TGTGCCAGCAGCCCGACAGGGATCGGCCACGAGCAGTACGTC. As protein: CASSPTGIGHEQYV.

The V and J genes are TRBV4-3 and TRBJ1-5; no clear D gene. The CDR3 has 15 amino acids. V shed 4 bases and J shed 2 bases, with 12 bases lying between them. From germline, CDR1 is LGHNA and CDR2 YSLEER. This CDR3 is CASSPTAAGNQPQHF. The CDR3 coding sequence is TGCGCCAGCAGCCCCACGGCAGCGGGCAATCAGCCCCAGCATTTT.

This clone occurred a few times. The CDR3 DNA sequence: TGTGCCAGCAGCTTAGTGGGGGGACAGACTTCCTACGAGCAGTACGTC. This encodes CASSLVGGQTSYEQYV. The chain carries TRBV11-2 and TRBJ2-7, with D tentatively TRBD1 (7 bases). The CDR3 length is 16 residues. The V and J ends lost 1 base and 1 base respectively, with 14 bases between them. Germline CDR1 and CDR2: SGHAT and FQNNGV.

This clone was recorded a few times. The chain carries TRBV9 and TRBJ2-1; TRBD2 matches at 8 bases. Losses at the gene ends were 0 bases for V and 8 bases for J; bases not matched to a gene: 10. The CDR3 spans 16 residues. Germline lookup yields CDR1 SGDLS and CDR2 YYNGEE. CDR3 nucleotides: TGTGCCAGCAGCGTAGCGGGGCGGGGGGCGAGGGATGAGCAGTTCTTC. Translated, it gives CASSVAGRGARDEQFF.

This chain links TRBV5-1 with TRBJ2-3, with 12 bases aligning to TRBD2. Unmatched junction bases numbered 5, after V lost 3 bases and J lost 3 bases. Looked up from germline, CDR1 is SGHRS and CDR2 is YFSETQ. CDR3 length equals 16 residues. The CDR3 protein is CASSSGTSGQTDTQYF. In DNA form, the CDR3 reads TGCGCCAGCAGCTCTGGGACTAGCGGGCAGACAGATACGCAGTATTTT.

The chain recombines TRBV18 with TRBJ1-5; the D is unclear. The CDR3 runs to 14 residues. The germline V gene encodes CDR1 KGHSH and CDR2 LQKENI. Trimming took off 3 bases at V and 1 base at J, with 7 bases between the two ends. In DNA, the CDR3 is TGTGCCAGCTCACCCGGGGAGAGCAATCAGCCCCAGCATTTT. It codes for CASSPGESNQPQHF.

This clone turned up a few times. The gene calls are TRBV4-3 and TRBJ2-3, with TRBD2 matching 12 bases. In germline, CDR1 is LGHNA, CDR2 YSLEER. Trimming took 1 base from V and 4 from J; bases not matched to a gene: 6. This CDR3 comprises 17 residues. The CDR3 reads CASSQASGRAWADTQYF. CDR3 in DNA: TGCGCCAGCAGCCAAGCTAGCGGGAGGGCCTGGGCAGATACGCAGTATTTT.

This clone has just a few counts. The chain recombines TRBV5-4 with TRBJ1-1, with a tentative D call TRBD1 (6 bases). Germline loops: CDR1 SGHNT, CDR2 YYREEE (reference sequence). The CDR3 contains 13 residues. Deletions cut 2 bases from V and 10 bases from J, with 15 bases between. The CDR3 region has the DNA TGTGCCAGCAGCTTAGCGGGGGCAGAGAGAGCTTTCTTT. It translates to CASSLAGAERAFF.

The CDR3 DNA is TGTGCCAGCAGCTCCCAGGTGGACAGGGATGGCTACACCTTC. This encodes CASSSQVDRDGYTF. This chain connects TRBV13 to TRBJ1-2; 8 nucleotides line up with TRBD1. CDR1 is PRHDT, CDR2 FYEKMQ, per germline (reference sequence). Germline trimming cut 4 bases from V and 6 bases from J; bases unmatched to any gene: 7. The CDR3 loop spans 14 amino acids.

This clone was observed a few times. The rearrangement links TRBV10-3 to TRBJ1-2; D perhaps matches TRBD1 (6 bases). V lost 3 bases and J 5 bases, leaving 22 bases between the germline ends. Germline V gene lookup returns CDR1 ENHRY and CDR2 SYGVKD. This CDR3 has 17 amino acids. CDR3 DNA: TGTGCCATCAGTGACTCGCAGGGGCGCGGGCCAGGGTATGGCTACACCTTC. Translation: CAISDSQGRGPGYGYTF.

In its sample, this clone was seen many times. Given the absence of the conserved phenylalanine or tryptophan at the CDR3 end, a read error is likely. No DNA is shown, since the ends of the CDR3 on it are uncertain; the CDR3 is the one TCRdb lists. The rearrangement uses TRBV29-1 and TRBJ2-3; TRBD1 is the table's D call and was not checked against the DNA. Both ends counted, the CDR3 spans 9 residues. Germline V gives CDR1 SQVTM, CDR2 ANQGSEA. Here the CDR3 reads CSVRPGDSA.

This sequence joins TRBV2 and TRBJ2-2; TRBD2 matches 13 bases. This CDR3 has 14 amino acids. The V and J ends lost 10 bases and 6 bases, in that order; junction bases with no gene match: 5. CDR1 is SNHLY and CDR2 is FYNNEI in the germline V gene. The CDR3 region has the DNA TGTGCCACCCATGGACTAGCGGGAGCCGGGGAGCTGTTTTTT. It translates to CATHGLAGAGELFF.

The chain couples TRBV19 to TRBJ2-5; 11 bases fit TRBD1. From germline, CDR1 is LNHDA and CDR2 SQIVND (reference sequence). This CDR3 contains 12 residues. V trimming: 10 bases; J trimming: 4 bases; junction bases outside the gene matches: 2. The DNA of the CDR3 is TGTGCCATCGGGACAGGGGGAGAGACCCAGTACTTC. This translates into CAIGTGGETQYF.

This clone was recorded a few times. The chain carries TRBV7-2 and TRBJ2-3, with D perhaps TRBD2 (5 bases). Trimming shortened V by 5 bases and J by 3 bases, and 12 bases separated the two germline ends. Germline V gene data show CDR1 as SGHTA and CDR2 as FQGNSA. This CDR3 contains 14 residues. The CDR3 region is CASSPGVSTDTQYF. For the CDR3, the DNA is TGTGCCAGCAGCCCCGGGGTATCGACAGATACGCAGTATTTT.

This clone was seen only a few times. V and J are TRBV7-2 and TRBJ1-1; 12 bases agree with TRBD1. There are 15 residues in the CDR3. After removal of 4 bases from V and 5 bases from J, the junction contained 5 bases not matched to a gene. Germline V lookup: CDR1 SGHTA, CDR2 FQGNSA. The CDR3 sequence: CASSSGQGAWTEAFF. DNA of the CDR3: TGTGCCAGCAGCTCGGGACAGGGGGCATGGACTGAAGCTTTCTTT.